A selection of T cell receptor beta chains follows, all from one sample in a study of blood T cell repertoires in COVID-19. Clones were sequenced by immunoSEQ multiplex PCR, and TCRdb holds only the in-frame ones, with some missing. The sample lists about 62,000 clones; around 84% were seen once. Sample: peripheral blood. The receptors here all came from a man aged 65-85 years with acute or convalescent COVID-19. Both conserved end residues are part of each CDR3. The D gene is left open where the match is weak. Part of the rows lack a size; the others show once, few, many or a class for expanded clones.

CDR3: CASRGRTNTGELFF; DNA: TGTGCCAGTAGGGGGAGGACGAACACCGGGGAGCTGTTTTTT; size: few; J: TRBJ2-2; D: -; V: TRBV19
CDR3: CASSLSGRSYEQYF; DNA: TGCGCCAGCAGCTTGAGCGGGAGGTCCTACGAGCAGTACTTC; size: -; J: TRBJ2-7; D: TRBD2; V: TRBV5-1
CDR3: CASSEGVGATSDTQYF; DNA: TGTGCCAGCAGTGAAGGGGTGGGGGCAACTTCAGATACGCAGTATTTT; size: -; J: TRBJ2-3; D: -; V: TRBV6-1
CDR3: CATSRGIAGTTDTQYF; DNA: TGTGCCACCAGCAGAGGAATAGCGGGGACCACAGATACGCAGTATTTT; size: -; J: TRBJ2-3; D: TRBD2; V: TRBV15
CDR3: CASSIGSGTGDTGELFF; DNA: TGTGCCAGTAGTATAGGTTCCGGGACAGGTGATACCGGGGAGCTGTTTTTT; size: -; J: TRBJ2-2; D: TRBD1; V: TRBV19
CDR3: CASSYQGGVKNEQFF; DNA: TGTGCCAGCAGCTACCAAGGGGGCGTAAAGAATGAGCAGTTCTTC; size: -; J: TRBJ2-1; D: TRBD1; V: TRBV7-2
CDR3: CASSSGTDYNEQFF; DNA: TGCGCCAGCAGCTCCGGGACAGATTACAATGAGCAGTTCTTC; size: -; J: TRBJ2-1; D: TRBD1; V: TRBV5-1
CDR3: CASSRGQMISGNTIYF; DNA: TGTGCCAGCAGCCGCGGGCAGATGATCTCTGGAAACACCATATATTTT; size: -; J: TRBJ1-3; D: -; V: TRBV11-3
CDR3: CASSVSLGNQPQHF; DNA: TGTGCCAGCAGTGTTAGTTTGGGCAATCAGCCCCAGCATTTT; size: -; J: TRBJ1-5; D: -; V: TRBV2
CDR3: CATGVAGTRGEQFF; DNA: TGTGCCACCGGGGTGGCGGGGACGAGGGGTGAGCAGTTCTTC; size: -; J: TRBJ2-1; D: -; V: TRBV19
CDR3: CASSFGYEQYF; DNA: TGTGCCAGTAGTTTCGGCTACGAGCAGTACTTC; size: -; J: TRBJ2-7; D: -; V: TRBV19
CDR3: CASSPGQATNYGYTF; DNA: TGTGCCAGCTCACCCGGACAGGCGACTAACTATGGCTACACCTTC; size: -; J: TRBJ1-2; D: TRBD1; V: TRBV18
CDR3: CASTSGQRSSPLHF; DNA: TGTGCCAGCACCTCGGGACAGCGTTCCTCACCCCTCCACTTT; size: -; J: TRBJ1-6; D: TRBD1; V: TRBV6-5
CDR3: CASSSPGGGQETQYF; DNA: TGTGCCAGCAGCTCACCGGGGGGGGGACAAGAGACCCAGTACTTC; size: -; J: TRBJ2-5; D: TRBD2; V: TRBV7-8
CDR3: CASTEGAGGANVLTF; DNA: TGTGCCAGCACCGAGGGGGCGGGTGGGGCCAACGTCCTGACTTTC; size: few; J: TRBJ2-6; D: TRBD1; V: TRBV6-5
CDR3: CASSLDRGGKLFF; DNA: TGTGCCAGCAGCTTAGACAGGGGTGGAAAACTGTTTTTT; size: -; J: TRBJ1-4; D: -; V: TRBV11-2
CDR3: CATSRTGGTNYGYTF; DNA: TGTGCCACCAGCAGAACAGGGGGAACTAACTATGGCTACACCTTC; size: once; J: TRBJ1-2; D: TRBD1; V: TRBV15
CDR3: CASRPDRVGETQYF; DNA: TGTGCCAGCAGGCCTGACAGGGTTGGAGAGACCCAGTACTTC; size: once; J: TRBJ2-5; D: TRBD1; V: TRBV6-4
CDR3: CSVEDLRAFF; DNA: TGCAGCGTTGAAGATCTTCGAGCTTTCTTT; size: -; J: TRBJ1-1; D: -; V: TRBV29-1
CDR3: CASSEGIGGRHNYGYTF; DNA: TGTGCCAGCAGTGAAGGAATTGGAGGGAGACACAACTATGGCTACACCTTC; size: few; J: TRBJ1-2; D: -; V: TRBV6-1
CDR3: CASSLYTGELFF; DNA: TGTGCCAGCAGCTTGTATACCGGGGAGCTGTTTTTT; size: once; J: TRBJ2-2; D: -; V: TRBV7-2
CDR3: CASSAPSLRTSGNEQFF; DNA: TGTGCCAGTAGTGCTCCCTCGCTAAGGACTAGCGGCAATGAGCAGTTCTTC; size: -; J: TRBJ2-1; D: TRBD2; V: TRBV19
CDR3: CASKTMTGDEQFF; DNA: TGTGCCAGCAAAACGATGACAGGGGATGAGCAGTTCTTC; size: -; J: TRBJ2-1; D: TRBD1; V: TRBV6-5
CDR3: CASGPGQGEEKLFF; DNA: TGTGCTAGTGGCCCGGGACAGGGTGAAGAAAAACTGTTTTTT; size: -; J: TRBJ1-4; D: TRBD1; V: TRBV12-5
CDR3: CASSLRYPGRGGDGYTF; DNA: TGTGCCAGCAGCCTGAGATATCCAGGTCGAGGGGGCGATGGCTACACCTTC; size: -; J: TRBJ1-2; D: TRBD1; V: TRBV7-8
CDR3: CASSQSAGNQETQYF; DNA: TGTGCCAGCAGTCAATCTGCGGGAAACCAAGAGACCCAGTACTTC; size: once; J: TRBJ2-5; D: -; V: TRBV5-4
CDR3: CASSYVGDGTQYF; DNA: TGTGCCAGCAGTTACGTGGGCGACGGGACCCAGTACTTC; size: -; J: TRBJ2-5; D: -; V: TRBV6-5
CDR3: CASSKQGADQPQHF; DNA: TGTGCCAGCAGTAAACAGGGGGCCGATCAGCCCCAGCATTTT; size: -; J: TRBJ1-5; D: TRBD1; V: TRBV4-2
CDR3: CASSPLRTESNQPQHF; DNA: TGTGCCAGTAGTCCCTTGAGGACAGAAAGCAATCAGCCCCAGCATTTT; size: -; J: TRBJ1-5; D: -; V: TRBV19
CDR3: CASSRGGLAGSEQYF; DNA: TGTGCCAGCAGCCGCGGGGGACTAGCGGGATCCGAGCAGTACTTC; size: -; J: TRBJ2-7; D: TRBD2; V: TRBV27
CDR3: CAWSDRVGETQYF; DNA: TGTGCCTGGAGTGACAGGGTTGGGGAGACCCAGTACTTC; size: -; J: TRBJ2-5; D: -; V: TRBV30
CDR3: CASSEPAGTEAFF; DNA: TGTGCCAGCAGTGAACCGGCGGGCACTGAAGCTTTCTTT; size: once; J: TRBJ1-1; D: -; V: TRBV7-9
CDR3: CASSLSGTGNEEQYF; DNA: TGCGCCAGCAGCTTAAGTGGGACAGGGAACGAGGAGCAGTACTTC; size: -; J: TRBJ2-7; D: TRBD1; V: TRBV5-1
CDR3: CASSPLWSESTDTQYF; DNA: TGTGCCAGCAGTCCACTTTGGAGCGAAAGCACAGATACGCAGTATTTT; size: -; J: TRBJ2-3; D: -; V: TRBV27
CDR3: CASSEYQGRNPQHF; DNA: TGTGCCAGCAGTGAATATCAGGGAAGGAACCCCCAGCATTTT; size: once; J: TRBJ1-5; D: -; V: TRBV6-1
CDR3: CASSYIGDTQYF; DNA: TGTGCCAGTAGTTATATCGGAGATACGCAGTATTTT; size: -; J: TRBJ2-3; D: -; V: TRBV19